The 28 T cell receptor beta chains given below trace back to one sample, sequenced in a study of OX40 agonist ivuxolimab in advanced cancers. The protocol was immunoSEQ multiplex PCR, while the TCRdb copy is restricted to in-frame clones and leaves out a portion. The sample yields 65,000 to 80,000 clones, about 85% seen once. Sequenced material: CD4+ or CD8+ T cells sorted from blood, taken in a trial of the OX40 agonist ivuxolimab. The receptors originated from an adult with an advanced solid tumor such as melanoma, head and neck, liver or kidney cancer.

This clone was seen just once. The gene calls are TRBV5-1 and TRBJ2-1, with 11 nucleotides matching TRBD2. The ends lost 4 bases at V and 6 bases at J; junction bases unmatched: 6. The CDR3 loop spans 15 amino acids. The germline V gene has CDR1 SGHRS and CDR2 YFSETQ. CDR3 sequence reads: CASSQTSGEINEQFF. CDR3 nucleotide sequence: TGCGCCAGCAGCCAGACTAGCGGGGAGATCAATGAGCAGTTCTTC.

The gene calls are TRBV6-4 and TRBJ2-2; D gene unclear. Germline CDR1 reads MRHNA; CDR2 reads SNTAGT. This CDR3 has 13 amino acids. The germline V and J ends were trimmed by 4 bases and 7 bases, with 10 bases remaining between them. CDR3 DNA sequence: TGTGCCAGCAGTGCCTCTGGCCGCGGGGAGCTGTTTTTT. Encoded protein: CASSASGRGELFF.

With respect to this clone: Other nucleotide sequences from this sample produce the same CDR3. The V and J genes are TRBV5-1 and TRBJ2-5, with 9 bases aligning to TRBD1. The CDR3 contains 14 residues. Germline V gene data show CDR1 as SGHRS and CDR2 as YFSETQ. After removal of 3 bases from V and 2 bases from J, the junction contained 2 bases not matched to a gene. CDR3 residues: CASSSTGGQETQYF. The CDR3 region has the DNA TGCGCCAGCAGCTCGACAGGGGGACAAGAGACCCAGTACTTC.

V gene TRBV18 combines with J gene TRBJ2-5; the D is unclear. This CDR3 has 13 amino acids. V lost 5 bases and J lost 2, with 9 bases in between. Germline V gene sequence: CDR1 KGHSH, CDR2 LQKENI. CDR3 DNA: TGTGCCAGCTCAAGAGACGGACAAGAGACCCAGTACTTC. It codes for CASSRDGQETQYF.

The chain links TRBV6-6 to TRBJ2-3; tentative D call: TRBD1 (6 bases). V lost 8 bases to trimming and J lost 2 bases, with 17 bases between them. The CDR3 has 15 residues. The germline CDR1 and CDR2 sequences are MNHNY and SVGAGI (reference sequence). CDR3 in DNA: TGTGCCAGCTCCCGACAGGTTACTTACACAGATACGCAGTATTTT. Its protein product is CASSRQVTYTDTQYF.

The chain recombines TRBV2 with TRBJ2-7; D call uncertain. The CDR3 contains 13 residues. The ends were cut back, 4 bases at V and 4 bases at J, with 11 bases in the middle. The germline V gene encodes CDR1 SNHLY and CDR2 FYNNEI. The CDR3 DNA follows: TGTGCCAGCAGTGGTCTGGGTGGATACGAGCAGTACTTC. Amino acid sequence: CASSGLGGYEQYF. Full variable domain (missing parts from reference TRBV2 and TRBJ2-7): EPEVTQTPSHQVTQMGQEVILRCVPISNHLYFYWYRQILGQKVEFLVSFYNNEISEKSEIFDDQFSVERPDGSNFTLKIRSTKLEDSAMYFCASSGLGGYEQYFGPGTRLTVT.

The chain links TRBV6-1 to TRBJ1-1; D gene ambiguous. Germline-derived CDR1 and CDR2 are MNHNS and SASEGT. There are 13 residues in the CDR3. V dropped 3 bases and J dropped 7 bases, with 12 bases sitting between them. For the CDR3, the DNA is TGTGCCAGCAGTGAGAGTCCGGACGGTGAAGCTTTCTTT. Its protein product is CASSESPDGEAFF.

This chain connects TRBV7-2 to TRBJ2-5; possibly TRBD2 for D (7 bases). The better agreement between TRBJ2-7 and the DNA end casts doubt on the J call. CDR3 length: 16 residues. Looked up from germline, CDR1 is SGHTA and CDR2 is FQGNSA. CDR3 DNA: TGTGCCAGCAGCAGGGGGGGTAGCGGACTCATCTACGAGCAGTACTTC. Translated: CASSRGGSGLIYEQYF.

The chain joins TRBV5-5 to TRBJ2-2, with 9 bases identical to TRBD1. V shed 5 bases, J shed 4 bases, and the junction held 3 bases outside the gene matches. Germline assignment: CDR1 SGHKS and CDR2 YYEKEE (reference sequence). The CDR3 sequence is 14 residues long. In nucleotides, the CDR3 is TGTGCCAGCAGACCGGGACAGGGCACCGGGGAGCTGTTTTTT. Protein product: CASRPGQGTGELFF.

The chain couples TRBV6-5 to TRBJ2-5; TRBD2 aligns across 7 bases. V gave up 6 bases and J gave up 5 bases; unmatched junction bases: 12. CDR1 and CDR2 from the germline V gene are MNHEY and SVGAGI. The CDR3 spans 15 residues. The CDR3 is CASRARAGAGETQYF. CDR3 nucleotides: TGTGCCAGCAGGGCGAGGGCGGGAGCGGGTGAGACCCAGTACTTC.

V is TRBV5-5 and J is TRBJ1-2, with 7 nucleotides matching TRBD1. Per the germline V gene, CDR1 is SGHKS and CDR2 is YYEKEE (reference sequence). After removal of 3 bases from V and 5 bases from J, the junction contained 10 bases not matched to a gene. The CDR3 spans 15 residues. CDR3 amino acids: CASSSSLGQWYGYTF. The CDR3 DNA reads as TGTGCCAGCAGCTCCTCCTTGGGACAGTGGTATGGCTACACCTTC. Based on the CDR3 plus reference TRBV5-5 and TRBJ1-2, the full variable domain is DAGVTQSPTHLIKTRGQQVTLRCSPISGHKSVSWYQQVLGQGPQFIFQYYEKEERGRGNFPDRFSARQFPNYSSELNVNALLLGDSALYLCASSSSLGQWYGYTFGSGTRLTVV.

V gene TRBV9 combines with J gene TRBJ2-2; 7 nucleotides align to TRBD2. With 0 bases clipped from V and 1 base from J, the junction kept 0 bases outside the gene matches. In germline, CDR1 is SGDLS, CDR2 YYNGEE. The CDR3 totals 15 residues. CDR3 region: CASSVAGGNTGELFF. CDR3 nucleotides: TGTGCCAGCAGCGTAGCGGGAGGGAACACCGGGGAGCTGTTTTTT.

This clone has a handful of counts. V usage is TRBV11-2 and J usage is TRBJ2-7; 10 bases agree with TRBD1. Germline V CDR1 and CDR2: SGHAT, FQNNGV. V lost 5 bases and J lost 2; bases outside the gene matches: 6. This CDR3 has 15 residues. This chain's CDR3 is CASSTDRGRPYEQYF. The CDR3 DNA sequence: TGTGCCAGCAGCACCGACAGGGGGCGACCCTACGAGCAGTACTTC.

The chain recombines TRBV2 with TRBJ1-3; D perhaps matches TRBD1 (5 bases). From germline, CDR1 is SNHLY and CDR2 FYNNEI. V was trimmed by 5 bases and J by 0 bases, leaving 8 bases between them. The CDR3 is 14 residues long. CDR3 loop: CASSRGSSGNTIYF. For the CDR3, the DNA is TGTGCCAGCAGTAGGGGCAGCTCTGGAAACACCATATATTTT.

The chain combines TRBV19 with TRBJ2-4, with 8 bases that match TRBD2. This CDR3 has 17 residues. V shed 3 bases, J shed 9 bases, and the junction held 16 bases outside the gene matches. CDR1 LNHDA and CDR2 SQIVND come from the germline V gene (reference sequence). The CDR3 sequence: CASSMGEGSGRTGIQYF. CDR3 sequence (DNA): TGTGCCAGTAGTATGGGGGAGGGGAGCGGGAGAACGGGCATTCAGTACTTC.

This chain connects TRBV6-5 to TRBJ1-2; no reliable D call. Trimming took 0 bases from V and 0 from J, leaving 11 bases between them. Per the germline V gene, CDR1 is MNHEY and CDR2 is SVGAGI. This CDR3 is built from 16 residues. The DNA of the CDR3 is TGTGCCAGCAGTTACTCGAGTCTAAGCCCTAACTATGGCTACACCTTC. Protein: CASSYSSLSPNYGYTF.

The rearrangement links TRBV29-1 to TRBJ1-2; D is undetermined. V lost 3 bases and J 8 bases, leaving 1 base between the germline ends. Germline V CDR1 and CDR2: SQVTM, ANQGSEA. The CDR3 is 8 residues long. As DNA, the CDR3 is TGCAGCGTTGAGGGCTACACCTTC. Protein product: CSVEGYTF.

V is TRBV11-1 and J is TRBJ1-2, with a possible D match to TRBD1 (5 bases). The CDR3 sequence is 13 residues long. Between the trimmed V and J ends, which lost 8 bases and 6 bases, there was a span of 16 bases. CDR1 and CDR2 (germline): SGHAT, FQDESV (reference sequence). As DNA, the CDR3 is TGTGCCAGCTGGGGGGGATTGGAGGATGGCTACACCTTC. Its protein is CASWGGLEDGYTF.

The rearrangement uses TRBV7-2 and TRBJ1-2; no reliable D call. The CDR3 is 12 residues long. V lost 4 bases and J 4 bases, leaving 7 bases between the germline ends. Germline V gene data show CDR1 as SGHTA and CDR2 as FQGNSA. Here the CDR3 DNA reads TGTGCCAGCAGCTCCCGGGGCTATGGCTACACCTTC. This gives the protein CASSSRGYGYTF.

CDR3 amino acids: CARRGGISNQPQHF. The DNA of the CDR3 is TGTGCCAGAAGAGGGGGTATAAGCAATCAGCCCCAGCATTTT. This chain joins TRBV5-3 and TRBJ1-5, with D possibly matching TRBD1 (6 bases). TRBV5-3 is an open reading frame whose function is uncertain. CDR3 size: 14 residues. The V end was cut by 5 bases, the J end by 1 base, with 10 bases between.

This clone was picked up one time. This chain links TRBV5-1 with TRBJ2-1; the D is unclear. CDR1 is SGHRS and CDR2 is YFSETQ in the germline V gene. Trimming removed 1 base from V and 2 bases from J, with 7 bases in between. CDR3 length equals 14 residues. The CDR3 here is CASSLSGAYNEQFF. Written as DNA, the CDR3 is TGCGCCAGCAGCTTGTCTGGGGCCTACAATGAGCAGTTCTTC.

The rearrangement joins TRBV5-6 to TRBJ2-2; TRBD2 is a possible D gene (5 bases). V was cut by 0 bases and J by 4 bases, with 13 bases left in between. The CDR3 consists of 16 residues. Per the germline V gene, CDR1 is SGHDT and CDR2 is YYEEEE. This CDR3 is CASSLAGLGSTGELFF. The CDR3 DNA follows: TGTGCCAGCAGCTTGGCCGGGTTAGGGAGCACCGGGGAGCTGTTTTTT.

V is TRBV5-1 and J is TRBJ2-3; D unclear. Trimming removed 0 bases from V and 5 bases from J, with 10 bases in between. This CDR3 has 14 amino acids. CDR1 is SGHRS, CDR2 YFSETQ, per germline. This chain's CDR3 is CASSLGLTGDTQYF. In nucleotides, the CDR3 is TGCGCCAGCAGCTTGGGCCTGACGGGAGATACGCAGTATTTT.

This chain uses TRBV18 with TRBJ2-5; D unclear. The CDR3 is 15 residues long. The germline V gene has CDR1 KGHSH and CDR2 LQKENI. V was pared by 6 bases and J by 1 base, with 15 bases between. CDR3 loop: CASSPNQRAQETQYF. CDR3 nucleotide sequence: TGTGCCAGCTCTCCCAATCAACGGGCCCAAGAGACCCAGTACTTC.

This chain links TRBV2 with TRBJ2-1, with D possibly TRBD2 on 5 matching bases. The germline CDR1 and CDR2 sequences are SNHLY and FYNNEI. V lost 6 bases and J 4 bases, leaving 16 bases between the germline ends. The CDR3 runs 15 residues. As DNA, the CDR3 is TGTGCCAGCAGAGACTATGGGTCGTTATACAATGAGCAGTTCTTC. As protein: CASRDYGSLYNEQFF.

The chain couples TRBV5-1 to TRBJ1-1; 7 bases match TRBD1. V lost 0 bases to trimming and J lost 10 bases; unmatched junction nucleotides: 18. There are 17 residues in the CDR3. Germline loops: CDR1 SGHRS, CDR2 YFSETQ. DNA of the CDR3: TGCGCCAGCAGCTTGGACGGGTTTAGGACAGGAGCTTGGAGAGCTTTCTTT. Its protein is CASSLDGFRTGAWRAFF.

This clone was seen more than once but under ten times. J is TRBJ1-1 and V is TRBV5-4, with D maybe TRBD1 (5 bases). The CDR3 consists of 15 residues. Germline CDR1 and CDR2: SGHNT and YYREEE (reference sequence). The V gene lost 0 bases and the J gene lost 7 bases, with 16 bases spanning the gap. The CDR3 DNA reads TGTGCCAGCAGCTTGGGATTGAAGGTGGGGGATGAAGCTTTCTTT. The encoded protein is CASSLGLKVGDEAFF.

This clone has a handful of counts. The rearrangement uses TRBV2 and TRBJ1-2, with D possibly matching TRBD1 (5 bases). The V end lost 6 bases, the J end lost 3 bases, and 11 bases lay between the germline ends. The CDR3 is 13 amino acids. CDR1 and CDR2 (germline): SNHLY, FYNNEI. The CDR3 nucleotides are TGTGCCAGCAGCCCGGGACGGGACTATGGCTACACCTTC. Its protein is CASSPGRDYGYTF.